The sequence of this T cell receptor (beta chain) was determined in a study of cytomegalovirus exposure and HLA in healthy donors. Remarks on this clone: Its antigen is undetermined.

The J segment lost 9 bases and the V segment lost 2 bases, leaving 5 bases of the junction unmatched. The CDR3 is 13 amino acids. Germline V CDR1 and CDR2: SQVTM, ANQGSEA. General observations from the study: Investigators reported 150 to 200 TCR beta chains as tied to cytomegalovirus. The CMV antigen specificity of a few CMV-associated chains was confirmed through in vitro analysis.

With 60 Vbeta and 13 Jbeta primers, the PCR was carried out. Libraries were prepared by immunoSEQ multiplex PCR; TCRdb keeps only in-frame clonotypes and omits some of them. Here the sample spans some 110,000 clones, 60% to 80% being singletons. The gene calls are TRBV29-1 and TRBJ2-1; 9 nucleotides line up with TRBD1. Sequences were obtained from PBMCs. This TCR was recovered from a middle-aged man in good health and CMV-seronegative. The CDR3 region has the DNA TGCAGCGTTGAACGGGGACAGGGATTTGAGCAGTTCTTC. Encoded protein: CSVERGQGFEQFF.